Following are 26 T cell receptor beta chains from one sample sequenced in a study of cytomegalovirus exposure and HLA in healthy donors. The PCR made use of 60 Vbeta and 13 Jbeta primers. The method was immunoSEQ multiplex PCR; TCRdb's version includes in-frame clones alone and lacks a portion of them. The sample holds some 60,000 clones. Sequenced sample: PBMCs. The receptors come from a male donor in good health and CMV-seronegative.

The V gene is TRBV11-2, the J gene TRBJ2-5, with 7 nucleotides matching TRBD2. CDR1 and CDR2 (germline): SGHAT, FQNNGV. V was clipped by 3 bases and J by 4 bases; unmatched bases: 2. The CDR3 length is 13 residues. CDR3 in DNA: TGTGCCAGCAGCTTGGCGGGGGTAGAGACCCAGTACTTC. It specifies CASSLAGVETQYF.

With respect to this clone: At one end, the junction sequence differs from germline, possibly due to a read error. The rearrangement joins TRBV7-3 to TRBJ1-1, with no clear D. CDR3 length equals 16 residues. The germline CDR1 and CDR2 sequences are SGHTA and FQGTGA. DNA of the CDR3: TGTGCCAGCAGCCCGGAAGGGTTCGGGGAGAACGCTGAAGCTTTCTTT. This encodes CASSPEGFGENAEAFF. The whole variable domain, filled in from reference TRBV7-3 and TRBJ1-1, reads GAGVSQTPSNKVTEKGKYVELRCDPISGHTALYWYRQSLGQGPEFLIYFQGTGAADDSGLPNDRFFAVRPEGSVSTLKIQRTERGDSAVYLCASSPEGFGENAEAFFGQGTRLTVV.

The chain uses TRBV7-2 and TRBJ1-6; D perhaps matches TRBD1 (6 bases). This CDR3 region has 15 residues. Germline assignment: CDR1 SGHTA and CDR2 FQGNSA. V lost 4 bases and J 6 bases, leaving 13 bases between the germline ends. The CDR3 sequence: CASSSRTATNSPLHF. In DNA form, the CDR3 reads TGTGCCAGCAGCTCGCGGACAGCCACTAATTCACCCCTCCACTTT. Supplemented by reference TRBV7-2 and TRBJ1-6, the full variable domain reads GAGVSQSPSNKVTEKGKDVELRCDPISGHTALYWYRQSLGQGLEFLIYFQGNSAPDKSGLPSDRFSAERTGGSVSTLTIQRTQQEDSAVYLCASSSRTATNSPLHFGNGTRLTVT.

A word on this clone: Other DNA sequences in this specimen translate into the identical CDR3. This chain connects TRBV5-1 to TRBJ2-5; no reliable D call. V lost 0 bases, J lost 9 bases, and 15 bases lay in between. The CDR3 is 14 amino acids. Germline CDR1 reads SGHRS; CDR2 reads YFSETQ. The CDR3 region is CASSLATTAIAQYF. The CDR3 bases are TGCGCCAGCAGCTTGGCAACAACAGCAATAGCCCAGTACTTC.

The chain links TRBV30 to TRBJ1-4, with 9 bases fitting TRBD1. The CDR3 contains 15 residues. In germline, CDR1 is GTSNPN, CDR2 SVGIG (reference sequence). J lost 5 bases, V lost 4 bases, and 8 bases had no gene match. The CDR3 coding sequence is TGTGCCTGGAAGAAGACAGGGGGGATAAATGAAAAACTGTTTTTT. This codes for CAWKKTGGINEKLFF.

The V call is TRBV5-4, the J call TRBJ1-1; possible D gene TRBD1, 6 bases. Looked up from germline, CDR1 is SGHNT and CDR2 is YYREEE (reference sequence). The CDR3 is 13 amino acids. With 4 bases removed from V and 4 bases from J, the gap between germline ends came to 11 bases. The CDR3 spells CASSPDSITEAFF. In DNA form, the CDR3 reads TGTGCCAGCAGCCCGGACAGCATCACTGAAGCTTTCTTT.

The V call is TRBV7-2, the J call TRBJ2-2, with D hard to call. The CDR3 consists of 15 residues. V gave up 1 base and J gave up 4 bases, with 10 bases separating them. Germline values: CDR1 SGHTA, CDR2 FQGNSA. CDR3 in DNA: TGTGCCAGCAGCTTAGATCGCCACTTCACCGGGGAGCTGTTTTTT. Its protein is CASSLDRHFTGELFF.

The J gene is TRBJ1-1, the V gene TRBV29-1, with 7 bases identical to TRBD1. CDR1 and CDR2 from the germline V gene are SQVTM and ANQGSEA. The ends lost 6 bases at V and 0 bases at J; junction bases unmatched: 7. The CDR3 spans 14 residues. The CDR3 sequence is CSVVKTGLNTEAFF. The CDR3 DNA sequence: TGCAGCGTCGTAAAGACAGGGTTGAACACTGAAGCTTTCTTT. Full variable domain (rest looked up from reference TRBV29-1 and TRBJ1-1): SAVISQKPSRDICQRGTSLTIQCQVDSQVTMMFWYRQQPGQSLTLIATANQGSEATYESGFVIDKFPISRPNLTFSTLTVSNMSPEDSSIYLCSVVKTGLNTEAFFGQGTRLTVV.

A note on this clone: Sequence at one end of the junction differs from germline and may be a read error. The CDR3 DNA reads as TGTGCCAGCAGCTCACAGGGGTCGGGCACTGAAGATTTCTTT. It specifies CASSSQGSGTEDFF. This sequence joins TRBV27 and TRBJ1-1; 7 bases fit TRBD1. The CDR3 has 14 amino acids. Germline CDR1 MNHEY, CDR2 SMNVEV (reference sequence).

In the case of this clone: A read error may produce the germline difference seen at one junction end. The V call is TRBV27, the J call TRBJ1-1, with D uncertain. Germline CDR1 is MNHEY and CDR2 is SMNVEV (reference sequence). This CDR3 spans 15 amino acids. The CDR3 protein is CASSLRDNLNTEDFF. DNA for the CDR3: TGTGCCAGCAGTTTGCGCGACAACCTGAACACTGAAGATTTCTTT.

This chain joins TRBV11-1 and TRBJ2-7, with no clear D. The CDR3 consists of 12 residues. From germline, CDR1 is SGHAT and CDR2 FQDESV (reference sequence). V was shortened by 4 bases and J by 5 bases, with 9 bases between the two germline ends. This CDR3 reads CASSSSTHEQYF. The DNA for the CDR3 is TGTGCCAGCAGCTCCTCGACACACGAGCAGTACTTC. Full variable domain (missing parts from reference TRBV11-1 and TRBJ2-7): EAEVAQSPRYKITEKSQAVAFWCDPISGHATLYWYRQILGQGPELLVQFQDESVVDDSQLPKDRFSAERLKGVDSTLKIQPAELGDSAMYLCASSSSTHEQYFGPGTRLTVT.

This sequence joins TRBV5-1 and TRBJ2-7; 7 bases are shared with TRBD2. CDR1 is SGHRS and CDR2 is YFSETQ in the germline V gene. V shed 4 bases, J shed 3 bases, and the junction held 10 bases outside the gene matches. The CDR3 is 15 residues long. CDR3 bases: TGCGCCAGCAGCGGGGGGGGGACGGACCTCTACGAGCAGTACTTC. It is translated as CASSGGGTDLYEQYF.

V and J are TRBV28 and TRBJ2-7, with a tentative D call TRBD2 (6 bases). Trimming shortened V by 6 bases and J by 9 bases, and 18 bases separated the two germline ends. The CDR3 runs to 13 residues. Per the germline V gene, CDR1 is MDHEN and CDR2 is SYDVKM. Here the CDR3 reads CASRLPTGEGQYF. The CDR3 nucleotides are TGTGCCAGCAGACTCCCCACGGGAGAAGGGCAGTACTTC. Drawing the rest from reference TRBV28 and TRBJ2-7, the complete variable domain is DVKVTQSSRYLVKRTGEKVFLECVQDMDHENMFWYRQDPGLGLRLIYFSYDVKMKEKGDIPEGYSVSREKKERFSLILESASTNQTSMYLCASRLPTGEGQYFGPGTRLTVT.

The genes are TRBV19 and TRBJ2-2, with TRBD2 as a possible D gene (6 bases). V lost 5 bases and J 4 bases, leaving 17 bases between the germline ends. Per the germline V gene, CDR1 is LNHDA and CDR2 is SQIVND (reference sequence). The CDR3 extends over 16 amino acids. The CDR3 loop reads CASSWGEASSTGELFF. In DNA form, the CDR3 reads TGTGCCAGTAGTTGGGGGGAGGCATCAAGCACCGGGGAGCTGTTTTTT.

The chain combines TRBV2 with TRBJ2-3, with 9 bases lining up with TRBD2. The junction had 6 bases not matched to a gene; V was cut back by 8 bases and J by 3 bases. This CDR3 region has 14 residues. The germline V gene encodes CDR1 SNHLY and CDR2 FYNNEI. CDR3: CASSSGIGTDTQYF. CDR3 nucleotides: TGTGCCAGCTCTAGCGGGATTGGAACAGATACGCAGTATTTT.

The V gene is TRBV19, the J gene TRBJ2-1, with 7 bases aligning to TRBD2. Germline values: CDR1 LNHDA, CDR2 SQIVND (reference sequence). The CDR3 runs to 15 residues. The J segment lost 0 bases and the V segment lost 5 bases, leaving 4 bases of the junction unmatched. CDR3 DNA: TGTGCCAGTAGTGGCCTAGCGGCCTCCTACAATGAGCAGTTCTTC. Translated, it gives CASSGLAASYNEQFF. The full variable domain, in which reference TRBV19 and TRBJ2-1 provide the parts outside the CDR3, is DGGITQSPKYLFRKEGQNVTLSCEQNLNHDAMYWYRQDPGQGLRLIYYSQIVNDFQKGDIAEGYSVSREKKESFPLTVTSAQKNPTAFYLCASSGLAASYNEQFFGPGTRLTVL.

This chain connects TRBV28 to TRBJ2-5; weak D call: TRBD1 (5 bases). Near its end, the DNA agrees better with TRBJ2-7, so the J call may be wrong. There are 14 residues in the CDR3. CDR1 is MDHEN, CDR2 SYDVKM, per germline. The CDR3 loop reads CASSLWGNSYEQYF. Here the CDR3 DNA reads TGTGCCAGCAGTTTGTGGGGCAACTCCTACGAGCAGTACTTC.

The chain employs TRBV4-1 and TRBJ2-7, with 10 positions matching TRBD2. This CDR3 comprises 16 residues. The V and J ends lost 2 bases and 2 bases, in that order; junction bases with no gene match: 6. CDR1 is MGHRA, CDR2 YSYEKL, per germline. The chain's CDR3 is CASSQLSGGNAYEQYF. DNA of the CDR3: TGCGCCAGCAGCCAACTTAGCGGGGGGAATGCCTACGAGCAGTACTTC.

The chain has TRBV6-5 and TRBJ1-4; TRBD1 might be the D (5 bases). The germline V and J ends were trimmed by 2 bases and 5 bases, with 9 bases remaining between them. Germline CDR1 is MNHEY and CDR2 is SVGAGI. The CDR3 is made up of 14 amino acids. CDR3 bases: TGTGCCAGCAGTTACGGGCGGGGGAATGAAAAACTGTTTTTT. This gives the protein CASSYGRGNEKLFF.

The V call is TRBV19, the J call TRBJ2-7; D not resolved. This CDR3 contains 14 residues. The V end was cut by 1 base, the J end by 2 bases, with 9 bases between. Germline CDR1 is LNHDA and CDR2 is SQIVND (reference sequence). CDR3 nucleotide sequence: TGTGCCAGTAGTATAGGTCGCTATACCTACGAGCAGTACTTC. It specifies CASSIGRYTYEQYF.

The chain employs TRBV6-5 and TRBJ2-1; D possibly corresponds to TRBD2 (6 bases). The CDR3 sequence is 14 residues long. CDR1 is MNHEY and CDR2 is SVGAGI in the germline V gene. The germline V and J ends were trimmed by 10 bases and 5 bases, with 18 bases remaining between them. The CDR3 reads CAIGRAGSDNEQFF. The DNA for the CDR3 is TGTGCCATCGGCAGGGCGGGGTCCGACAATGAGCAGTTCTTC.

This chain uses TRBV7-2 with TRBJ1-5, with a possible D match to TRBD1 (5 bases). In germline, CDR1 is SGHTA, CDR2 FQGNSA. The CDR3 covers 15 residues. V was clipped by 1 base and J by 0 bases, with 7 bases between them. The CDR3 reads CASSLEGNSNQPQHF. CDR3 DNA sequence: TGTGCCAGCAGCTTAGAGGGGAATAGCAATCAGCCCCAGCATTTT.

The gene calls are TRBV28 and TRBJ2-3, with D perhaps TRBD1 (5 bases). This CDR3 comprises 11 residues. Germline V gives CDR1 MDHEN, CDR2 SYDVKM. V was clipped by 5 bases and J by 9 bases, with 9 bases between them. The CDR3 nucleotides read TGTGCCAGCAGTCCTGCAGGGACGCAGTATTTT. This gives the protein CASSPAGTQYF.

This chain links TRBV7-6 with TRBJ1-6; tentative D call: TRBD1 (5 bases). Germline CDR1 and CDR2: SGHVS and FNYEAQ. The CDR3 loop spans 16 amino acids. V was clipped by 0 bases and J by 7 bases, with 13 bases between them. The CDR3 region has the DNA TGTGCCAGCAGCTTAGCCCCTCCTCAGGGAAATTCACCCCTCCACTTT. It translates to CASSLAPPQGNSPLHF.

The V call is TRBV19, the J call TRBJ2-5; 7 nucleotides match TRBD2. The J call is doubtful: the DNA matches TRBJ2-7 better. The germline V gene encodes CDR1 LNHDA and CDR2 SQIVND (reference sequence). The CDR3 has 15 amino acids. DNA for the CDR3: TGTGCCAGTAGCCCGGGAGGTGGGGCCTCCTACGAGCAGTACTTC. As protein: CASSPGGGASYEQYF.

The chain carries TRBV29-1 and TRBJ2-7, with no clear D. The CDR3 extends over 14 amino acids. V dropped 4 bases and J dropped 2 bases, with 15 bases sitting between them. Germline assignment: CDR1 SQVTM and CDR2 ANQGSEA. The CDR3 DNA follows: TGCAGCGTTGTTTTACAGTCTTCCGCCTACGAGCAGTACTTC. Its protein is CSVVLQSSAYEQYF.